This is a list of T cell receptor beta chains from one sample in a study of blood T cells in healthy people across ages. TCRdb passed the 5' RACE reads through MiXCR, listing each CDR3 protein once. The data contain under 1 million distinct CDR3 sequences, about 42% of them seen just once; the ten biggest clones take up under 20%. Sequencing used blood. These receptors were obtained from a man in his sixties in good health. The CDR3 runs from the conserved cysteine through the conserved F or W. The D gene is left open where the match is weak. Clone size, where shown, is once, few, many, or a class for clones that have expanded.

d_gene: TRBD1
j_gene: TRBJ2-1
abundance: once
v_gene: TRBV12-3/TRBV12-4
CDR3aa: CASRRDRGPNNEQFF
CDR3nt: TGTGCCAGCAGACGCGACAGGGGCCCGAACAATGAGCAGTTCTTC

d_gene: -
j_gene: TRBJ2-7
abundance: once
v_gene: TRBV6-6
CDR3aa: CASSYGLRTYEQYF
CDR3nt: TGTGCCAGCAGTTATGGTCTGAGAACCTACGAGCAGTACTTC

d_gene: TRBD1
j_gene: TRBJ2-7
abundance: few
v_gene: TRBV11-2
CDR3aa: CASSLEPGGHEQYF
CDR3nt: TGTGCCAGCAGCTTAGAACCAGGGGGCCACGAGCAGTACTTC

d_gene: -
j_gene: TRBJ1-1
abundance: -
v_gene: TRBV6-1
CDR3aa: CASTLGFMNTEAFF
CDR3nt: TGTGCCAGCACCCTAGGGTTCATGAACACTGAAGCTTTCTTT

d_gene: -
j_gene: TRBJ2-5
abundance: -
v_gene: TRBV6-4
CDR3aa: CASSEISRDRVCGTQYF
CDR3nt: TGTGCCAGCAGTGAAATTTCCCGGGACCGCGTCTGTGGGACCCAGTACTTC

d_gene: -
j_gene: TRBJ1-5
abundance: -
v_gene: TRBV20-1
CDR3aa: CSARGPSNQPQHF
CDR3nt: TGCAGTGCTCGTGGACCTTCAAATCAGCCCCAGCATTTT

d_gene: -
j_gene: TRBJ2-5
abundance: few
v_gene: TRBV6-2/TRBV6-3
CDR3aa: CASSYRIREQYF
CDR3nt: TGTGCCAGCAGTTATAGGATACGAGAGCAGTACTTC

d_gene: -
j_gene: TRBJ2-7
abundance: few
v_gene: TRBV7-9
CDR3aa: CASSLAWDPVGEQYF
CDR3nt: TGTGCCAGCAGCTTAGCGTGGGATCCCGTGGGGGAGCAGTACTTC

d_gene: TRBD1
j_gene: TRBJ1-2
abundance: few
v_gene: TRBV7-9
CDR3aa: CASSDRTGDYGYTF
CDR3nt: TGTGCCAGCAGCGACCGGACAGGAGACTATGGCTACACCTTC

d_gene: -
j_gene: TRBJ2-7
abundance: -
v_gene: TRBV6-4
CDR3aa: CASKVDRTYEQYF
CDR3nt: TGTGCCAGCAAGGTCGACAGAACCTACGAGCAGTACTTC

d_gene: TRBD1
j_gene: TRBJ2-7
abundance: few
v_gene: TRBV7-2
CDR3aa: CASSPQGATVEQYF
CDR3nt: TGTGCCAGCAGCCCACAGGGGGCGACGGTCGAGCAGTACTTC

d_gene: -
j_gene: TRBJ1-1
abundance: -
v_gene: TRBV6-2/TRBV6-3
CDR3aa: CASSYYGGVTEAFF
CDR3nt: TGTGCCAGCAGTTACTACGGGGGCGTCACTGAAGCTTTCTTT

d_gene: -
j_gene: TRBJ1-1
abundance: -
v_gene: TRBV3-1
CDR3aa: CASSRAKEAFF
CDR3nt: TGTGCCAGCAGCCGGGCCAAGGAAGCTTTCTTT

d_gene: -
j_gene: TRBJ1-6
abundance: -
v_gene: TRBV20-1
CDR3aa: CSASMTGYNSPLHF
CDR3nt: TGCAGTGCTAGTATGACGGGCTATAATTCACCCCTCCACTTT

d_gene: -
j_gene: TRBJ2-6
abundance: once
v_gene: TRBV6-5
CDR3aa: CTSSYTQFSGANVLTF
CDR3nt: TGTACCAGCAGTTACACCCAGTTCTCTGGGGCCAACGTCCTGACTTTC

d_gene: -
j_gene: TRBJ2-7
abundance: -
v_gene: TRBV5-1
CDR3aa: CASLRTLFHEQYF
CDR3nt: TGCGCCAGCCTTAGGACACTCTTTCACGAGCAGTACTTC

d_gene: -
j_gene: TRBJ1-2
abundance: few
v_gene: TRBV6-5
CDR3aa: CASNPGGGYGYTF
CDR3nt: TGTGCCAGCAACCCGGGGGGTGGCTATGGCTACACCTTC

d_gene: TRBD2
j_gene: TRBJ2-5
abundance: -
v_gene: TRBV20-1
CDR3aa: CSARGVERGGKETQYF
CDR3nt: TGCAGTGCTAGAGGGGTCGAGCGGGGGGGCAAAGAGACCCAGTACTTC

d_gene: TRBD1
j_gene: TRBJ2-3
abundance: -
v_gene: TRBV24-1
CDR3aa: CATSDSDRGVTDTQYF
CDR3nt: TGTGCCACCAGTGATTCGGACAGGGGAGTTACAGATACGCAGTATTTT

d_gene: TRBD1
j_gene: TRBJ2-7
abundance: -
v_gene: TRBV7-9
CDR3aa: CASSAGGKSSYEQYF
CDR3nt: TGTGCCAGCAGCGCAGGGGGAAAGAGCTCCTACGAGCAGTACTTC

d_gene: -
j_gene: TRBJ1-1
abundance: -
v_gene: TRBV6-1
CDR3aa: CASSDRPGMNTEAFF
CDR3nt: TGTGCCAGCAGTGATAGGCCCGGCATGAACACTGAAGCTTTCTTT

d_gene: -
j_gene: TRBJ1-2
abundance: few
v_gene: TRBV4-3
CDR3aa: CASSQDIAQNYGYTF
CDR3nt: TGCGCCAGCAGCCAAGATATTGCGCAGAACTATGGCTACACCTTC

d_gene: -
j_gene: TRBJ2-7
abundance: few
v_gene: TRBV7-2
CDR3aa: CASSLTCGGRDEQYF
CDR3nt: TGTGCCAGCAGCTTGACATGTGGGGGGCGCGACGAGCAGTACTTC

d_gene: -
j_gene: TRBJ2-1
abundance: -
v_gene: TRBV5-1
CDR3aa: CASGSGQQRPYNEQFF
CDR3nt: TGCGCCAGCGGGAGCGGACAGCAACGCCCCTACAATGAGCAGTTCTTC

d_gene: -
j_gene: TRBJ1-5
abundance: -
v_gene: TRBV20-1
CDR3aa: CSARGGSRLNQPQHF
CDR3nt: TGCAGTGCTAGAGGGGGCAGCAGGTTAAATCAGCCCCAGCATTTT

d_gene: -
j_gene: TRBJ1-2
abundance: -
v_gene: TRBV20-1
CDR3aa: CSASRGSGYTF
CDR3nt: TGCAGTGCTTCCAGGGGTTCCGGCTACACCTTC

d_gene: -
j_gene: TRBJ2-1
abundance: many
v_gene: TRBV21-1
CDR3aa: CASSFGQLSYNEQFF
CDR3nt: TGTGCCAGCAGTTTTGGACAGCTCTCCTACAATGAGCAGTTCTTC

d_gene: TRBD1
j_gene: TRBJ2-7
abundance: -
v_gene: TRBV9
CDR3aa: CASSAQGADGQYF
CDR3nt: TGTGCCAGCAGCGCACAGGGGGCCGACGGGCAGTACTTC

d_gene: -
j_gene: TRBJ1-2
abundance: few
v_gene: TRBV7-2
CDR3aa: CASSPRGGAEGYTF
CDR3nt: TGTGCCAGCAGCCCTAGGGGGGGCGCGGAAGGCTACACCTTC

d_gene: -
j_gene: TRBJ2-3
abundance: few
v_gene: TRBV10-1
CDR3aa: CASSKGQSTDTQYF
CDR3nt: TGCGCCAGCAGTAAAGGACAGAGCACAGATACGCAGTATTTT

d_gene: TRBD2
j_gene: TRBJ2-7
abundance: -
v_gene: TRBV6-2/TRBV6-3
CDR3aa: CATAIQTSATYEQYF
CDR3nt: TGTGCCACCGCAATACAGACTAGCGCGACCTACGAGCAGTACTTC

d_gene: -
j_gene: TRBJ2-7
abundance: few
v_gene: TRBV20-1
CDR3aa: CSARSTDSYEQYF
CDR3nt: TGCAGTGCTAGATCTACGGACAGCTACGAGCAGTACTTC

d_gene: TRBD1
j_gene: TRBJ1-2
abundance: few
v_gene: TRBV4-3
CDR3aa: CASSQERQGAYYGYTF
CDR3nt: TGCGCCAGCAGCCAAGAGCGACAGGGGGCTTACTATGGCTACACCTTC

d_gene: -
j_gene: TRBJ2-1
abundance: few
v_gene: TRBV24-1
CDR3aa: CATSAGGSYNEQFF
CDR3nt: TGTGCCACCAGTGCCGGGGGATCTTACAATGAGCAGTTCTTC

d_gene: -
j_gene: TRBJ2-1
abundance: once
v_gene: TRBV6-1
CDR3aa: CASSRRAGVYDNEQFF
CDR3nt: TGTGCCAGCAGCAGAAGGGCCGGGGTGTACGATAATGAGCAGTTCTTC

d_gene: -
j_gene: TRBJ2-5
abundance: few
v_gene: TRBV12-5
CDR3aa: CASAHAATEETQYF
CDR3nt: TGTGCTAGTGCACACGCTGCGACGGAGGAGACCCAGTACTTC

d_gene: -
j_gene: TRBJ2-7
abundance: few
v_gene: TRBV20-1
CDR3aa: CSARGQLGYEQYF
CDR3nt: TGCAGTGCTAGAGGGCAGTTAGGCTACGAGCAGTACTTC

d_gene: -
j_gene: TRBJ1-1
abundance: -
v_gene: TRBV29-1
CDR3aa: CSAGRVLNTEAFF
CDR3nt: TGCAGCGCTGGACGGGTCCTTAACACTGAAGCTTTCTTT

d_gene: -
j_gene: TRBJ1-1
abundance: -
v_gene: TRBV6-1
CDR3aa: CASSEHVVGYTEAFF
CDR3nt: TGTGCCAGCAGTGAACACGTGGTAGGGTACACTGAAGCTTTCTTT

d_gene: -
j_gene: TRBJ2-7
abundance: -
v_gene: TRBV6-5
CDR3aa: CASSYSSRVGYEQYF
CDR3nt: TGTGCCAGCAGTTACTCGTCCAGGGTTGGCTACGAGCAGTACTTC

d_gene: -
j_gene: TRBJ2-3
abundance: -
v_gene: TRBV4-1
CDR3aa: CASSQDPFPGNTDTQYF
CDR3nt: TGCGCCAGCAGCCAAGATCCCTTTCCAGGAAACACAGATACGCAGTATTTT

d_gene: TRBD2
j_gene: TRBJ2-1
abundance: -
v_gene: TRBV20-1
CDR3aa: CSASPGGAFNEQFF
CDR3nt: TGCAGTGCTAGTCCCGGGGGGGCCTTCAATGAGCAGTTCTTC